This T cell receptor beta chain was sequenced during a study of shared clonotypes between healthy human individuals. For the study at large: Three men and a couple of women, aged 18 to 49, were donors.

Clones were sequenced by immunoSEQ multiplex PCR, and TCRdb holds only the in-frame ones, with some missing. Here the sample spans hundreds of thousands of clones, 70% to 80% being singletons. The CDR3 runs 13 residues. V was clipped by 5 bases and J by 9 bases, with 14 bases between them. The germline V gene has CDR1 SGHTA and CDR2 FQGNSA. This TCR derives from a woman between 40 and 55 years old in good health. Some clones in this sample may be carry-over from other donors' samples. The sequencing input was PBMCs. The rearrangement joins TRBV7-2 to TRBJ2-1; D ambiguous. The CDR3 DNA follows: TGTGCCAGCAGCCCGGATCTCAGGCTTGAGCAGTTCTTC. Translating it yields CASSPDLRLEQFF.